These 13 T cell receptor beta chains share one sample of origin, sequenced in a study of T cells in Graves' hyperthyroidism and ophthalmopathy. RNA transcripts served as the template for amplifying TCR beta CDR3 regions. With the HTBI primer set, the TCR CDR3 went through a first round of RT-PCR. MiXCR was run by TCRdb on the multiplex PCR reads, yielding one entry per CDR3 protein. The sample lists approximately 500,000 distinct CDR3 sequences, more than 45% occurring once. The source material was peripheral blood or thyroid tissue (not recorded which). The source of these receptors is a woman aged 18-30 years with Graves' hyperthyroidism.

The CDR3 DNA sequence: TGTGCTAGTGGTTTGCCTCCGGACGGAACTGAAGAGACCCAGTACTTC. Protein: CASGLPPDGTEETQYF. The chain couples TRBV12-5 to TRBJ2-5; no reliable D call. Per the germline V gene, CDR1 is LGHNT and CDR2 is FRNRAP. V was pared by 2 bases and J by 3 bases, with 16 bases between. CDR3 size: 16 residues.

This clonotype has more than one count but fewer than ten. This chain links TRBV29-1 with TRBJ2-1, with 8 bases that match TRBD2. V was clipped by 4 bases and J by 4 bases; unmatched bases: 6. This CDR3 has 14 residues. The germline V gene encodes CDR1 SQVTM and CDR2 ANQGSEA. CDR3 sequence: CSVASTSGYNEQFF. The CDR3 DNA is TGCAGCGTTGCATCTACTAGCGGTTACAATGAGCAGTTCTTC.

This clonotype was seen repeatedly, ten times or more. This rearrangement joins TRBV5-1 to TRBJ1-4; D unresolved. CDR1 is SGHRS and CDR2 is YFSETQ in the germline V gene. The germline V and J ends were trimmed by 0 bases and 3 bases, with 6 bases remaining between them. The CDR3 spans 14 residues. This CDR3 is CASSLAGSNEKLFF. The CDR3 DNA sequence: TGCGCCAGCAGCTTGGCAGGCTCTAATGAAAAACTGTTTTTT.

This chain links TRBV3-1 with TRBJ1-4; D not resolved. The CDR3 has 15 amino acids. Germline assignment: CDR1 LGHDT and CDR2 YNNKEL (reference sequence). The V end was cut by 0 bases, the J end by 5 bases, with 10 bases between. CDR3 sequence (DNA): TGTGCCAGCAGCCAAGATGGACCAGGAAATGAAAAACTGTTTTTT. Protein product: CASSQDGPGNEKLFF.

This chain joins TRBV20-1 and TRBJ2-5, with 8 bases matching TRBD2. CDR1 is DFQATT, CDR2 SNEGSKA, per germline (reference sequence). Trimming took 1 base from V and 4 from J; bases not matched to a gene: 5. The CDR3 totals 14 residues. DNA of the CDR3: TGCAGTGCTAGAGTTGGACTAGCAATAGAGACCCAGTACTTC. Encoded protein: CSARVGLAIETQYF.

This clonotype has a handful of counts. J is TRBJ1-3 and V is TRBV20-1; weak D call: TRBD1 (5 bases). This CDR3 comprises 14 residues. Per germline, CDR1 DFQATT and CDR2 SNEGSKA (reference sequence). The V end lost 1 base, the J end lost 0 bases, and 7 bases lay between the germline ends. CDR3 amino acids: CSARVGGSGNTIYF. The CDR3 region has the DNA TGCAGTGCTAGAGTGGGGGGCTCTGGAAACACCATATATTTT.

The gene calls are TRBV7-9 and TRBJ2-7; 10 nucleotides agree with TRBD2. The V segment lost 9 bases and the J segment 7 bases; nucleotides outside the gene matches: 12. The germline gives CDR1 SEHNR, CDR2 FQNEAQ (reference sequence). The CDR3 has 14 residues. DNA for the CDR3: TGTGCCAGTTCGCCTAGCGGGAGTTACAATGAGCAGTACTTC. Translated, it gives CASSPSGSYNEQYF. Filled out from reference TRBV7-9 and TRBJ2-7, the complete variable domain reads DTGVSQNPRHKITKRGQNVTFRCDPISEHNRLYWYRQTLGQGPEFLTYFQNEAQLEKSRLLSDRFSAERPKGSFSTLEIQRTEQGDSAMYLCASSPSGSYNEQYFGPGTRLTVT.

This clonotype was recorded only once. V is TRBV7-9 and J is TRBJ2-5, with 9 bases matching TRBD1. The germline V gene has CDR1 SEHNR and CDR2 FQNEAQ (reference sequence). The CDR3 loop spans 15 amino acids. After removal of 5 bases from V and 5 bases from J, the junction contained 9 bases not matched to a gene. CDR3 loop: CASSRTGANTETQYF. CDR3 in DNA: TGTGCCAGCAGCCGGACAGGGGCGAACACTGAGACCCAGTACTTC.

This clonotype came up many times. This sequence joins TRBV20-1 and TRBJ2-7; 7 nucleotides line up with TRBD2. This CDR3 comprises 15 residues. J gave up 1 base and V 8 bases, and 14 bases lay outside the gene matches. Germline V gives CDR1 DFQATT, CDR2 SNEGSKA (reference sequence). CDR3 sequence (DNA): TGCAGTCCCTTTTACTCGGGAGGTGGGTCCTACGAGCAGTACTTC. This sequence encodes CSPFYSGGGSYEQYF.

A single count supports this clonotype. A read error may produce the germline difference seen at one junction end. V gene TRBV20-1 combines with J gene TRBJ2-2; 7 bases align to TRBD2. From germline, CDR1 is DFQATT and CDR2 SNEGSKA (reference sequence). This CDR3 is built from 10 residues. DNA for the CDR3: TGCAGTGCCCCCATGGGGGGGGGTCGATTT. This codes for CSAPMGGGRF.

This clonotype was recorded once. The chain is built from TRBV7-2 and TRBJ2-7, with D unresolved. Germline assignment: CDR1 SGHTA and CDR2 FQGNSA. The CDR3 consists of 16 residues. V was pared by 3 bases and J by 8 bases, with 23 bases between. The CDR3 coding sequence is TGTGCCAGCAGCTTCATCGCAGGCGCTTACAATGAGCAGCAGTACTTC. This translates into CASSFIAGAYNEQQYF.

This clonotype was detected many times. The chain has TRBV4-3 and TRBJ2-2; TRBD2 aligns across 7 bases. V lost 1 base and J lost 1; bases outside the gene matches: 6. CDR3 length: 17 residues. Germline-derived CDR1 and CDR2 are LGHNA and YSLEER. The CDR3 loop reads CASSQVATSRNTGELFF. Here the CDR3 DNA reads TGCGCCAGCAGCCAAGTCGCGACTAGCCGGAACACCGGGGAGCTGTTTTTT.

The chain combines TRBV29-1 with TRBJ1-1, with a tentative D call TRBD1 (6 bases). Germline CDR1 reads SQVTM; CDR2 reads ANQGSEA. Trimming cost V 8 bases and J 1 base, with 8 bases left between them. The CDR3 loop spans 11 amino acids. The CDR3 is CSWDTNTEAFF. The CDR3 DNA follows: TGCAGCTGGGACACGAACACTGAAGCTTTCTTT.